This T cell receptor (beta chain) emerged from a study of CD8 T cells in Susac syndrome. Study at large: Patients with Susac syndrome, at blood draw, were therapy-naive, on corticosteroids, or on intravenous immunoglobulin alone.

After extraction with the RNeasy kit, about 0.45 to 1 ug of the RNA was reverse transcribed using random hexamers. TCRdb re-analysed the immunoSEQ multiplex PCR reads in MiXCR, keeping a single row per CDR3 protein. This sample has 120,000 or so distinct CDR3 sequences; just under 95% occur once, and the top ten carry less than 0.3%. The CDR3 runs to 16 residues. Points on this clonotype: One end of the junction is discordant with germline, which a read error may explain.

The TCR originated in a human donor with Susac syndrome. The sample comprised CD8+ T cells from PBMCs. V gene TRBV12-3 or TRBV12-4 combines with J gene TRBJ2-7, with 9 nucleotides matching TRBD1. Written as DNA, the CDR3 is TGTGCCAGCAGTCCGCAAACAGGGGGCGTCTCCAACGAGCAGTACTTC. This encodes CASSPQTGGVSNEQYF.